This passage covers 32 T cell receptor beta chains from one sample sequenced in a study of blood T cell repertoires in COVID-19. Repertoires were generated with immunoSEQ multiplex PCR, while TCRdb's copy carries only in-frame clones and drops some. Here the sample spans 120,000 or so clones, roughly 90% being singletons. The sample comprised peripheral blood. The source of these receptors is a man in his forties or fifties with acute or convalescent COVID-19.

The CDR3 loop reads CSVTDRGLWNTIYF. For the CDR3, the DNA is TGCAGCGTTACCGACAGGGGTCTTTGGAACACCATATATTTT. The chain recombines TRBV29-1 with TRBJ1-3; 8 nucleotides align to TRBD1. V gave up 5 bases and J gave up 7 bases; unmatched junction bases: 10. In germline, CDR1 is SQVTM, CDR2 ANQGSEA. The CDR3 length is 14 residues.

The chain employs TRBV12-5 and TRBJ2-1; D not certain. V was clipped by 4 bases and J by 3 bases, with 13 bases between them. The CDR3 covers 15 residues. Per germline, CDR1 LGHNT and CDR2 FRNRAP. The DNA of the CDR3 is TGTGCTAGTGGTTCCTCTAAAACAGTCTACAATGAGCAGTTCTTC. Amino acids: CASGSSKTVYNEQFF.

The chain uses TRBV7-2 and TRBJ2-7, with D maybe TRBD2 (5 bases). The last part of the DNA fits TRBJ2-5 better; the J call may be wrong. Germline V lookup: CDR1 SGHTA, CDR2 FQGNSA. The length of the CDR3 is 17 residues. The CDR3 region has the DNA TGTGCCAGCAGCTCATCCGCGACGGGGATCGGGCAAGAGACCCAGTACTTC. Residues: CASSSSATGIGQETQYF.

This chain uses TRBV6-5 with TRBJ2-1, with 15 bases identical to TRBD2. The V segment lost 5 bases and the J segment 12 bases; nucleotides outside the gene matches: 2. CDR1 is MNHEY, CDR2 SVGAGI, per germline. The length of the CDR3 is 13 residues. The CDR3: CASSPGLAGGQFF. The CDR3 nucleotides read TGTGCCAGCAGTCCGGGACTAGCGGGAGGGCAGTTCTTC.

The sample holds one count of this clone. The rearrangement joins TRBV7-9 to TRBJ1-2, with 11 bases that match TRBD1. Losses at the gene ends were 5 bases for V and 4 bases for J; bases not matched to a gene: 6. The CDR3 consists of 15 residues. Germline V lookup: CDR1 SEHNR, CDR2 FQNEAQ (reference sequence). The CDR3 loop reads CASSTRDRGIYGYTF. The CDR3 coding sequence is TGTGCCAGCAGCACCCGGGACAGGGGGATCTATGGCTACACCTTC. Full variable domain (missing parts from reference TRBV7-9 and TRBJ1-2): DTGVSQNPRHKITKRGQNVTFRCDPISEHNRLYWYRQTLGQGPEFLTYFQNEAQLEKSRLLSDRFSAERPKGSFSTLEIQRTEQGDSAMYLCASSTRDRGIYGYTFGSGTRLTVV.

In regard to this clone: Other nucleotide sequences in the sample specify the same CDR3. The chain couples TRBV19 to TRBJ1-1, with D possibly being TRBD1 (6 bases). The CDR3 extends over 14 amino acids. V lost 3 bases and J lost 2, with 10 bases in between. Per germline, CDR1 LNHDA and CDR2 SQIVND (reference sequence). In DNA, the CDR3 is TGTGCCAGTAGTATCCGAGGGGGTAACACTGAAGCTTTCTTT. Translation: CASSIRGGNTEAFF.

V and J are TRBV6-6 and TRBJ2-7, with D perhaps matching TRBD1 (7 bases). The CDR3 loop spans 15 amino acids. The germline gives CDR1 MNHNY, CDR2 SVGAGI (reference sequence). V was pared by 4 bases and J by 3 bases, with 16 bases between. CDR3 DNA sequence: TGTGCCAGCAGTTGGGGGGACAGAAAAAGCTACGAGCAGTACTTC. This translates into CASSWGDRKSYEQYF.

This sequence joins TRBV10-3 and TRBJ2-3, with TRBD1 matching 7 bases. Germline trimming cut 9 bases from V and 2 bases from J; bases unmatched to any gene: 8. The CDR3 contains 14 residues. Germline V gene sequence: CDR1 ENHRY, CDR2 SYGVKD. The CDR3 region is CAIRPGTVTDTQYF. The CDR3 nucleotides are TGTGCCATACGACCCGGGACAGTCACAGATACGCAGTATTTT.

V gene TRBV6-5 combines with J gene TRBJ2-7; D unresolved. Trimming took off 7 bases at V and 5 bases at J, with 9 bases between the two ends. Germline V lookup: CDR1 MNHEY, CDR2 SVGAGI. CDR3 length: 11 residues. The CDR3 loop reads CASMFLHEQYF. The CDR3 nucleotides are TGTGCCAGCATGTTCCTCCACGAGCAGTACTTC.

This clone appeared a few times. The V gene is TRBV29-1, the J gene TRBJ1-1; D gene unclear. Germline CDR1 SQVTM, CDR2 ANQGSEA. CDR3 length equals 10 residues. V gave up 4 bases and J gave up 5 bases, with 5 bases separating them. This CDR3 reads CSVVQTEAFF. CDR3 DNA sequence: TGCAGCGTTGTTCAAACTGAAGCTTTCTTT.

The CDR3 DNA reads TGTGCCACCAGTGACCGGGGAACGACAGATACGCAGTATTTT. Its protein product is CATSDRGTTDTQYF. The chain couples TRBV24-1 to TRBJ2-3; D perhaps matches TRBD2 (5 bases). The V gene's germline CDR1 is KGHDR and CDR2 SFDVKD. Deletions cut 4 bases from V and 3 bases from J, with 10 bases between. The CDR3 runs to 14 residues.

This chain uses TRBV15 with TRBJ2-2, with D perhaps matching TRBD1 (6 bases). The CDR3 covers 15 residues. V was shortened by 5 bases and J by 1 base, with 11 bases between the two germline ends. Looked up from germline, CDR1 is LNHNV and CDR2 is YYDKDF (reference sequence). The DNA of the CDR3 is TGTGCCACCAGCCTAGACAGGCTGAACACCGGGGAGCTGTTTTTT. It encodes CATSLDRLNTGELFF.

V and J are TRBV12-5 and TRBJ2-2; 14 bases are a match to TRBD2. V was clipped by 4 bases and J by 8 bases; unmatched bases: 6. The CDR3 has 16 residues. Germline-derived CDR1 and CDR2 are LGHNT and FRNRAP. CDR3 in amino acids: CASGWTSGGSLGELFF. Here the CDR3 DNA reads TGTGCTAGTGGTTGGACTAGCGGGGGGTCGTTAGGGGAGCTGTTTTTT.

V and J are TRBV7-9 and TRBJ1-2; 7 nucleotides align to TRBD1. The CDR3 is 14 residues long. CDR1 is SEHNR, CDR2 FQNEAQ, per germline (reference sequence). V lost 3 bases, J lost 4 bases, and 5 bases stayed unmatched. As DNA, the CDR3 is TGTGCCAGCAGCTTGACACAGGGGTTCTATGGCTACACCTTC. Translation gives CASSLTQGFYGYTF.

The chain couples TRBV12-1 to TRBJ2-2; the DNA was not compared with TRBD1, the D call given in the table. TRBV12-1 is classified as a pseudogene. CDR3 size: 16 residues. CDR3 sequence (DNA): TGTGCCAGCAGCTTTGAGGGACACGGGAACACCGGGGAGCTGTTTTTT. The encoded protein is CASSFEGHGNTGELFF.

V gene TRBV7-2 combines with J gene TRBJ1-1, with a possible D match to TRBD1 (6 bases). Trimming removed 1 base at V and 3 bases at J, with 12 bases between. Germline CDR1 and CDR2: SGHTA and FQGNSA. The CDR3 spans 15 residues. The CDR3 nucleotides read TGTGCCAGCAGCTTAGATACAGGGCTAGACACTGAAGCTTTCTTT. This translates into CASSLDTGLDTEAFF.

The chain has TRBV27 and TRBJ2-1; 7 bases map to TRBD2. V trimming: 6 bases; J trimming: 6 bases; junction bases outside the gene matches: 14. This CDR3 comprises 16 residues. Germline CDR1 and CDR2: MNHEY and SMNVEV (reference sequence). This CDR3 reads CASSSALAHTFNEQFF. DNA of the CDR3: TGTGCCAGCAGCTCAGCACTAGCGCATACATTCAATGAGCAGTTCTTC.

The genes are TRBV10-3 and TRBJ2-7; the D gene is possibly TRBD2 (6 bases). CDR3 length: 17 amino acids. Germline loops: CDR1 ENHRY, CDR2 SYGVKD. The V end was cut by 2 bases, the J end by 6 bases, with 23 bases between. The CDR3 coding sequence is TGTGCCATCAGTGAGGGCCGACGAGGACTAACAATTGGCGAGCAGTACTTC. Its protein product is CAISEGRRGLTIGEQYF.

The CDR3 reads CASSRRENEQFF. The CDR3 bases are TGTGCCAGCAGTAGGAGGGAAAATGAGCAGTTCTTC. This chain uses TRBV6-5 with TRBJ2-1; tentative D call: TRBD2 (6 bases). The V end was cut by 5 bases, the J end by 7 bases, with 9 bases between. CDR1 is MNHEY, CDR2 SVGAGI, per germline. The CDR3 is made up of 12 amino acids.

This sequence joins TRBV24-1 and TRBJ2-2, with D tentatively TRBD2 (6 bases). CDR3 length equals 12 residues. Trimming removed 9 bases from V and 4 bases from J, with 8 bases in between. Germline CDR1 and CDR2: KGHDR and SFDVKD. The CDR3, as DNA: TGTGCCACCGGGACTTTCACCGGGGAGCTGTTTTTT. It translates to CATGTFTGELFF.

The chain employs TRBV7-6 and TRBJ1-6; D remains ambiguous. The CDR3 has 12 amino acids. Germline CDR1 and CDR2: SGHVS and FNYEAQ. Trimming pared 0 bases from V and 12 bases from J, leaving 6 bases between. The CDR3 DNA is TGTGCCAGCAGCTTAGCATCGGGACCCCTCCACTTT. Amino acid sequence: CASSLASGPLHF.

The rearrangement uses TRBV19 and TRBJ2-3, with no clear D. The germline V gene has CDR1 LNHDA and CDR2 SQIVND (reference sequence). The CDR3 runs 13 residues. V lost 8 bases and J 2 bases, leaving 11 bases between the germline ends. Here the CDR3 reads CASGVLTTDTQYF. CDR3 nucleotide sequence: TGTGCCAGTGGAGTGCTGACCACAGATACGCAGTATTTT.

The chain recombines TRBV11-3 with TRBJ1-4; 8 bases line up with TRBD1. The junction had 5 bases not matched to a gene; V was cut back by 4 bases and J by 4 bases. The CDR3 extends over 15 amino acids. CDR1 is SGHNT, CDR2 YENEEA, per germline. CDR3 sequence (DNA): TGTGCCAGCAGCTCCCGACAGGGGTATAATGAAAAACTGTTTTTT. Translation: CASSSRQGYNEKLFF.

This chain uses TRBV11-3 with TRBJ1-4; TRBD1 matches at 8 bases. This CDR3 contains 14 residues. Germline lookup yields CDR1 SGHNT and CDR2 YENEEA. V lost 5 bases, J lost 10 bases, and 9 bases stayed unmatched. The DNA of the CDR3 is TGTGCCAGCAGCCTCGACAGGGGAAAAGGAAAACTGTTTTTT. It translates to CASSLDRGKGKLFF.

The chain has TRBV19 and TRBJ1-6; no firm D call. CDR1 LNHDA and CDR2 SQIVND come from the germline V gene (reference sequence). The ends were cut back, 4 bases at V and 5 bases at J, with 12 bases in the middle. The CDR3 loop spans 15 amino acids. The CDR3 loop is CASSRSGGDNSPLHF. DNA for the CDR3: TGTGCCAGTAGTAGGTCCGGCGGGGATAATTCACCCCTCCACTTT.

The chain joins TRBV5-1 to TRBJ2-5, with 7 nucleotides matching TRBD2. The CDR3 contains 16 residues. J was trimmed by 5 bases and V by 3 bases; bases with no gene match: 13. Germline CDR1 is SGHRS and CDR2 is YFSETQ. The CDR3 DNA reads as TGCGCCAGCAGCTCTAATACCGGGACTAAGAGCGAGACCCAGTACTTC. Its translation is CASSSNTGTKSETQYF.

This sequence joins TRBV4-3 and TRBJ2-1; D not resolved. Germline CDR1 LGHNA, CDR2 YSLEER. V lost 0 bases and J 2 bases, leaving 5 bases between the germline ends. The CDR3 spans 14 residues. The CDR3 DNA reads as TGCGCCAGCAGCCAAGATTCAACCTACAATGAGCAGTTCTTC. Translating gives CASSQDSTYNEQFF.

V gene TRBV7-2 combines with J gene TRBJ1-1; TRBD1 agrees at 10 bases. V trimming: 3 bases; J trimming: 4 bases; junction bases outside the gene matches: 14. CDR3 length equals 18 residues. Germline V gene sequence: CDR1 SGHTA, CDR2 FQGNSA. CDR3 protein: CASSLPLDRGRGSTEAFF. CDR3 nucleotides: TGTGCCAGCAGCTTGCCCTTAGACAGGGGGCGAGGATCCACTGAAGCTTTCTTT.

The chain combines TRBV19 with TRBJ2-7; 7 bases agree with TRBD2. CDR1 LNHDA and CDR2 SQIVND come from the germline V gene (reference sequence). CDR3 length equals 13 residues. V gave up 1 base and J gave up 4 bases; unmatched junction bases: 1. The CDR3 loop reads CASSIGGGYEQYF. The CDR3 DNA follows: TGTGCCAGTAGTATAGGGGGGGGTTACGAGCAGTACTTC.

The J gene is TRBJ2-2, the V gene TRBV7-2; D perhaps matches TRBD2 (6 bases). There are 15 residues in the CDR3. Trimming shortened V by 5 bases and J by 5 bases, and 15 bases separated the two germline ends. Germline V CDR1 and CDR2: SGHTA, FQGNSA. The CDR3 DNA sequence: TGTGCCAGCAGCGTTTTCCGTGGGGGGACCGGGGAGCTGTTTTTT. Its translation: CASSVFRGGTGELFF. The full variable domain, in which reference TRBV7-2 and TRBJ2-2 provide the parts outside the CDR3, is GAGVSQSPSNKVTEKGKDVELRCDPISGHTALYWYRQSLGQGLEFLIYFQGNSAPDKSGLPSDRFSAERTGGSVSTLTIQRTQQEDSAVYLCASSVFRGGTGELFFGEGSRLTVL.

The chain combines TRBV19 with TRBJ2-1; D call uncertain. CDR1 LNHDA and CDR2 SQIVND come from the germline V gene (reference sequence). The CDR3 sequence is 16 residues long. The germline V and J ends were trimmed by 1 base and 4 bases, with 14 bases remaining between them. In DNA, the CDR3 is TGTGCCAGTAGTATAGGAGGCACCCAGACTTACAATGAGCAGTTCTTC. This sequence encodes CASSIGGTQTYNEQFF.

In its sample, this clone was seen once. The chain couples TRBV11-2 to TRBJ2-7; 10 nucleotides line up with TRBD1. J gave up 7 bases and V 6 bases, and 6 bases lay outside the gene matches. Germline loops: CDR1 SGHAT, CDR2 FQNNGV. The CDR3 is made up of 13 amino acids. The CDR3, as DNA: TGTGCCAGCAGGGGACAGGGGTTGGGGGAGCAGTACTTC. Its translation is CASRGQGLGEQYF. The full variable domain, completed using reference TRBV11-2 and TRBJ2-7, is EAGVAQSPRYKIIEKRQSVAFWCNPISGHATLYWYQQILGQGPKLLIQFQNNGVVDDSQLPKDRFSAERLKGVDSTLKIQPAKLEDSAVYLCASRGQGLGEQYFGPGTRLTVT.